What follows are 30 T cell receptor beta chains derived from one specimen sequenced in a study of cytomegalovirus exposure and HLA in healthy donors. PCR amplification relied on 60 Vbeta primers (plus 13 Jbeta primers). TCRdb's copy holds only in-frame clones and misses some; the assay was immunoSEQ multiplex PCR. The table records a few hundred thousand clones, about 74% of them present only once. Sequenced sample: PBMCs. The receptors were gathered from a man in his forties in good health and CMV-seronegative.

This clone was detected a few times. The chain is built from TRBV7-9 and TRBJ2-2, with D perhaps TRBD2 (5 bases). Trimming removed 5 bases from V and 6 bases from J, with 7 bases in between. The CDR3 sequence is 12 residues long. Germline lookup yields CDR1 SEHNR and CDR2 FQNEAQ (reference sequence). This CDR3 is CASSPGSGELFF. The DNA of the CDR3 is TGTGCCAGCAGCCCGGGGTCCGGGGAGCTGTTTTTT.

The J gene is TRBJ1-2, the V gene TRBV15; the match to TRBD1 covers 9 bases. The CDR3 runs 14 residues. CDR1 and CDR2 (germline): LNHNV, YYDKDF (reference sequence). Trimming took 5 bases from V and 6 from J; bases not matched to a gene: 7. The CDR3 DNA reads TGTGCCACCAGCTACGACAGGGGGTCAGATGGCTACACCTTC. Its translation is CATSYDRGSDGYTF.

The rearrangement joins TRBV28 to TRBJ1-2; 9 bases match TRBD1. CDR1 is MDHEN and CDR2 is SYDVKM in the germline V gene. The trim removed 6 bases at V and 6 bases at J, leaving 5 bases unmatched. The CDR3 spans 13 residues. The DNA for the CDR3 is TGTGCCAGCAGCCCGGGACAGGGCCATGGCTACACCTTC. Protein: CASSPGQGHGYTF.

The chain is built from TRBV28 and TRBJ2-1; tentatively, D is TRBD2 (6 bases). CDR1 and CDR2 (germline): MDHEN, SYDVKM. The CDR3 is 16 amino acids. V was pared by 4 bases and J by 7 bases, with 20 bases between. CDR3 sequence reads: CASSSPAGLRTNEQFF. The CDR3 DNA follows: TGTGCCAGCAGTTCTCCCGCGGGACTTCGTACAAATGAGCAGTTCTTC. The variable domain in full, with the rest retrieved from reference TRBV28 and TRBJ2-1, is DVKVTQSSRYLVKRTGEKVFLECVQDMDHENMFWYRQDPGLGLRLIYFSYDVKMKEKGDIPEGYSVSREKKERFSLILESASTNQTSMYLCASSSPAGLRTNEQFFGPGTRLTVL.

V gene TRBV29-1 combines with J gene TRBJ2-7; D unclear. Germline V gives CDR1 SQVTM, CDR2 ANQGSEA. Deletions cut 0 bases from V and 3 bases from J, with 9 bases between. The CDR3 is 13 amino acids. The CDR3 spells CSVEDPRLYEQYF. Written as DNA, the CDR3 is TGCAGCGTTGAAGATCCGCGCCTCTACGAGCAGTACTTC.

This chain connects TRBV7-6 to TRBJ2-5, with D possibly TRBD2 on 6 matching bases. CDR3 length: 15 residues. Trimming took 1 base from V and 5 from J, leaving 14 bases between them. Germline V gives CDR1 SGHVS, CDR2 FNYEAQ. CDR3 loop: CASSLEWGVGETQYF. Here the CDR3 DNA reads TGTGCCAGCAGCTTAGAGTGGGGGGTTGGGGAGACCCAGTACTTC.

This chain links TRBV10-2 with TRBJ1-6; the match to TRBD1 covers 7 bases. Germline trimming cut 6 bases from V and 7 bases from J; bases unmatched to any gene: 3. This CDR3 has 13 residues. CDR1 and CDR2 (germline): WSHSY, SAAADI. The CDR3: CASRSGGNSPLHF. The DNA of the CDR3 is TGCGCCAGCAGGTCAGGGGGGAATTCACCCCTCCACTTT.

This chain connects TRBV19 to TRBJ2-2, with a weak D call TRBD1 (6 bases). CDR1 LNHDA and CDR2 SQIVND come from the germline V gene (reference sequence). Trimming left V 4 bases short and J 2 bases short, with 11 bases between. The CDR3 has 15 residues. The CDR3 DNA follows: TGTGCCAGTAGTAACCAGGGGACAAACACCGGGGAGCTGTTTTTT. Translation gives CASSNQGTNTGELFF.

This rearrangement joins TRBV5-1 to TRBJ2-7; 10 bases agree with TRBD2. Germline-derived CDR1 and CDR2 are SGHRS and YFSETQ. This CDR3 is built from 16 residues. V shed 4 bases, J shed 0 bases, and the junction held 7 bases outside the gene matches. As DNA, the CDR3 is TGCGCCAGCAGCCTACGTAGCGGGAGGACCTCCTACGAGCAGTACTTC. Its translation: CASSLRSGRTSYEQYF.

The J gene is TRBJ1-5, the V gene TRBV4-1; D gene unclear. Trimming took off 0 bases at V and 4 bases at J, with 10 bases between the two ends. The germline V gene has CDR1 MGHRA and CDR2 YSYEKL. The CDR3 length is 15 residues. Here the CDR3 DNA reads TGCGCCAGCAGCCAAGATCCTGCGGGGAATCAGCCCCAGCATTTT. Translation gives CASSQDPAGNQPQHF.

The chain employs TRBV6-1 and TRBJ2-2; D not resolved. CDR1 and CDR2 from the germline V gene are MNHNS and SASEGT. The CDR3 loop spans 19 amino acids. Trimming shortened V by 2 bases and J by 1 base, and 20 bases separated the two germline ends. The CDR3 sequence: CASSEPQRLGSENTGELFF. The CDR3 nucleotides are TGTGCCAGCAGTGAACCGCAACGACTGGGTTCGGAGAACACCGGGGAGCTGTTTTTT.

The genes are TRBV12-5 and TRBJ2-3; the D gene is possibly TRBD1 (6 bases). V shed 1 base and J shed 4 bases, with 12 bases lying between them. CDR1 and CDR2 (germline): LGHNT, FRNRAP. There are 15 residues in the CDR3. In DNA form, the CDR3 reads TGTGCTAGTGGTTTGGGGACAGTGAGAGCAGATACGCAGTATTTT. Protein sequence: CASGLGTVRADTQYF. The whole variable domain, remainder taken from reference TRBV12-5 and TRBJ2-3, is DARVTQTPRHKVTEMGQEVTMRCQPILGHNTVFWYRQTMMQGLELLAYFRNRAPLDDSGMPKDRFSAEMPDATLATLKIQPSEPRDSAVYFCASGLGTVRADTQYFGPGTRLTVL.

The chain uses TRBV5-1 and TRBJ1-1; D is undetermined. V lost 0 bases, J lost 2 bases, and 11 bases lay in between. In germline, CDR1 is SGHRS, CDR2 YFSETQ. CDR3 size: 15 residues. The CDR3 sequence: CASSLGIQENTEAFF. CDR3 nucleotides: TGCGCCAGCAGCTTGGGCATTCAGGAAAACACTGAAGCTTTCTTT.

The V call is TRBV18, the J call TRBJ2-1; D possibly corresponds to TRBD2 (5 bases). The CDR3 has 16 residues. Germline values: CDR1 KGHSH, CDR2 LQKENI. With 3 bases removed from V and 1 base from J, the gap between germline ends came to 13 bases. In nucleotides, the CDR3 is TGTGCCAGCTCACCGAGCCCGGGGATTTCCTACAATGAGCAGTTCTTC. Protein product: CASSPSPGISYNEQFF.

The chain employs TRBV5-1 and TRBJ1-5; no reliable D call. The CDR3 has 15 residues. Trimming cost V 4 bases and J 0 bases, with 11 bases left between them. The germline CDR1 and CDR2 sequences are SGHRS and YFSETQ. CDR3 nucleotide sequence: TGCGCCAGCAGCCCTACAGCGGGTAGCAATCAGCCCCAGCATTTT. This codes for CASSPTAGSNQPQHF. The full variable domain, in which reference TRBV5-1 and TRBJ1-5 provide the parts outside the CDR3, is KAGVTQTPRYLIKTRGQQVTLSCSPISGHRSVSWYQQTPGQGLQFLFEYFSETQRNKGNFPGRFSGRQFSNSRSEMNVSTLELGDSALYLCASSPTAGSNQPQHFGDGTRLSIL.

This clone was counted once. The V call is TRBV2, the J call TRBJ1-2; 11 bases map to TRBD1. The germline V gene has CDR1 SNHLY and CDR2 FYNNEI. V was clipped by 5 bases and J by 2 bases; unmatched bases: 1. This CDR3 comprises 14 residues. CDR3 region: CASSWTGGNYGYTF. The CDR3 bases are TGTGCCAGCAGTTGGACAGGGGGCAACTATGGCTACACCTTC.

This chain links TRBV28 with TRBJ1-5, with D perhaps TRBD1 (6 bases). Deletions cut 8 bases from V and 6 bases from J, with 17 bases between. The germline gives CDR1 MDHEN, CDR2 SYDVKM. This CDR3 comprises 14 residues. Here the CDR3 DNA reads TGTGCCAGCGGAGACAGGCCCCCCAGTCAGCCCCAGCATTTT. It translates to CASGDRPPSQPQHF.

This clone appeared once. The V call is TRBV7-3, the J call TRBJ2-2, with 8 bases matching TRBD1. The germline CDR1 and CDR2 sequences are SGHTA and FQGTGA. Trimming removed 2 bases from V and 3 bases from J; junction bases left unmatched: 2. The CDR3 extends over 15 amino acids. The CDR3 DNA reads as TGTGCCAGCAGCTTACAGGGGGCCCACACCGGGGAGCTGTTTTTT. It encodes CASSLQGAHTGELFF.

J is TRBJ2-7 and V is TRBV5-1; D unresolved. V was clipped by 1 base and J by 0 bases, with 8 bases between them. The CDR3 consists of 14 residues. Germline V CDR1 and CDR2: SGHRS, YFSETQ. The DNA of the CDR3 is TGCGCCAGCAGCTTGACATCCGCCTCCTACGAGCAGTACTTC. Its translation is CASSLTSASYEQYF.

In DNA, the CDR3 is TGTGCCACCGGCCCTGGGGGACGGGGGACTTCCTACGAGCAGTACTTC. As protein: CATGPGGRGTSYEQYF. The rearrangement joins TRBV10-3 to TRBJ2-7; TRBD2 is a possible D gene (6 bases). CDR3 length equals 16 residues. Per germline, CDR1 ENHRY and CDR2 SYGVKD. The germline V and J ends were trimmed by 10 bases and 1 base, with 23 bases remaining between them.

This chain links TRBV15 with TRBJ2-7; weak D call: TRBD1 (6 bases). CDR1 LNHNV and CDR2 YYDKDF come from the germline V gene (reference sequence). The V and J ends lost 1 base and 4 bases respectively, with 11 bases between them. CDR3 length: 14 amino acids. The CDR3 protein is CATSRAVQGYEQYF. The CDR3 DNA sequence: TGTGCCACCAGCAGAGCTGTACAGGGTTACGAGCAGTACTTC. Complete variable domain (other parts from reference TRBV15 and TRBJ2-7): DAMVIQNPRYQVTQFGKPVTLSCSQTLNHNVMYWYQQKSSQAPKLLFHYYDKDFNNEADTPDNFQSRRPNTSFCFLDIRSPGLGDTAMYLCATSRAVQGYEQYFGPGTRLTVT.

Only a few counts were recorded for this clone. CDR3 coding DNA: TGTGCCAGCAGTTACACGCGCTACAGGGAGCAGTACTTC. This codes for CASSYTRYREQYF. The chain joins TRBV6-5 to TRBJ2-7, with D perhaps matching TRBD1 (5 bases). CDR3 length: 13 amino acids. Trimming left V 2 bases short and J 7 bases short, with 12 bases between. Germline CDR1 reads MNHEY; CDR2 reads SVGAGI.

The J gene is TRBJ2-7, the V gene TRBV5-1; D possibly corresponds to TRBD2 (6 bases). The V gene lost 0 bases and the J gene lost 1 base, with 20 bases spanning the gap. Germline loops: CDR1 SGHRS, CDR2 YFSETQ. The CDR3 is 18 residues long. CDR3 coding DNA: TGCGCCAGCAGCTTGGGGAAGCTTCGGGGGTCCCCATCCTACGAGCAGTACTTC. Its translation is CASSLGKLRGSPSYEQYF.

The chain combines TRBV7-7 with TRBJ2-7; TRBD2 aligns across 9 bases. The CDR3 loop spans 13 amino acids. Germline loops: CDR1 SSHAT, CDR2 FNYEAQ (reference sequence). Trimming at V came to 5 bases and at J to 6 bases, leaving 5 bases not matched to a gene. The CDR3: CASSRGLATEQYF. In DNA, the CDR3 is TGTGCCAGCAGCCGCGGACTAGCGACCGAGCAGTACTTC.

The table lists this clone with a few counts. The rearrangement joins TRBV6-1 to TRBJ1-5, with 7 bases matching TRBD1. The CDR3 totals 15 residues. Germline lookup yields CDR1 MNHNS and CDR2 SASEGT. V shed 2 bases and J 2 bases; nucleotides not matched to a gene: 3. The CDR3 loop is CASSETGVGNQPQHF. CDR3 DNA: TGTGCCAGCAGTGAAACAGGGGTCGGCAATCAGCCCCAGCATTTT.

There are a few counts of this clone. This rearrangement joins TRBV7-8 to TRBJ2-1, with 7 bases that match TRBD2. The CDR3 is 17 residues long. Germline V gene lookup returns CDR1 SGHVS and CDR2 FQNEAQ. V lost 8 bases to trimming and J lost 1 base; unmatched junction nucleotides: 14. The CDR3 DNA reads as TGTGCCAGCTGGAGCGGGACCGTAATTCATTCCTACAATGAGCAGTTCTTC. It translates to CASWSGTVIHSYNEQFF.

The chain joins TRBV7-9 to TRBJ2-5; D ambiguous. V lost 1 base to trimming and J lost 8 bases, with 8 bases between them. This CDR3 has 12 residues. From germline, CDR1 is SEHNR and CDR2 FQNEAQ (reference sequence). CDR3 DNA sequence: TGTGCCAGCAGCTTAGACCCACTCACCCAGTACTTC. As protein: CASSLDPLTQYF.

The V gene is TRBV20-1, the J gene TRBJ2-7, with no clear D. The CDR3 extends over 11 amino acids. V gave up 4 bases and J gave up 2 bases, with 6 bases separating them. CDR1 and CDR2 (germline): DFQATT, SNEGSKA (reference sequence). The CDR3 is CSATVTYEQYF. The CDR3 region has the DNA TGCAGTGCTACGGTGACCTACGAGCAGTACTTC.

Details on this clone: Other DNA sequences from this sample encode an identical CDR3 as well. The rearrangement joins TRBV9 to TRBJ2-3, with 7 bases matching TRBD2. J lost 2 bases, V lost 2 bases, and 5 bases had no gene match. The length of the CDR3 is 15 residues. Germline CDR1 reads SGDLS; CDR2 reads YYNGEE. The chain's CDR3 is CASSVEGGATDTQYF. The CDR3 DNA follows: TGTGCCAGCAGCGTGGAGGGAGGGGCCACAGATACGCAGTATTTT.

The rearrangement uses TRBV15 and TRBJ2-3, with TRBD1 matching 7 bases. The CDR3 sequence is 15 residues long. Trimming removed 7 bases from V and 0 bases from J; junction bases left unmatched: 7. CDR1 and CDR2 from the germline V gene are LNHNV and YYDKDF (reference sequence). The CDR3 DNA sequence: TGTGCCACCACCTGGGACAGATTAAGCACAGATACGCAGTATTTT. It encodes CATTWDRLSTDTQYF. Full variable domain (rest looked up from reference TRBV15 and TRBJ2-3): DAMVIQNPRYQVTQFGKPVTLSCSQTLNHNVMYWYQQKSSQAPKLLFHYYDKDFNNEADTPDNFQSRRPNTSFCFLDIRSPGLGDTAMYLCATTWDRLSTDTQYFGPGTRLTVL.